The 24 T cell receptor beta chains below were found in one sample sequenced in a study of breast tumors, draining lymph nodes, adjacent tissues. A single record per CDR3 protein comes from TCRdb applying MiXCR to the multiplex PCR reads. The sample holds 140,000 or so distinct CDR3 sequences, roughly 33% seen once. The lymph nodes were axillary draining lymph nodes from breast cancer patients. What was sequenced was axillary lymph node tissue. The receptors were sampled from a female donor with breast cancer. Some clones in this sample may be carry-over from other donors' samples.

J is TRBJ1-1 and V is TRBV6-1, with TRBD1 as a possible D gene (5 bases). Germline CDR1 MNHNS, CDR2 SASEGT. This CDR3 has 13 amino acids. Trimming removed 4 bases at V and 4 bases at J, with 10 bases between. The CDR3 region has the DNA TGTGCCAGCAGTGCGGGGAGGGGCACTGAAGCTTTCTTT. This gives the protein CASSAGRGTEAFF.

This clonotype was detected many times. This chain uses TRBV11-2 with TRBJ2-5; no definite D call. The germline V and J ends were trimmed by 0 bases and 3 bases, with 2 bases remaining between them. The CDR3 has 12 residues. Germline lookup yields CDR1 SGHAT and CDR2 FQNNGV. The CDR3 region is CASSLDEETQYF. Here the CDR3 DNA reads TGTGCCAGCAGCTTAGACGAAGAGACCCAGTACTTC.

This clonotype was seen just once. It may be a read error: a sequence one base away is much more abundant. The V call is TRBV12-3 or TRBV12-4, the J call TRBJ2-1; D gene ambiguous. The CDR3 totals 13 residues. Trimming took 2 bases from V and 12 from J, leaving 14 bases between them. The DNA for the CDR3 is TGTGCCAGCAGTTTACATCCCCGATCGGGGCAGTTCTTC. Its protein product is CASSLHPRSGQFF.

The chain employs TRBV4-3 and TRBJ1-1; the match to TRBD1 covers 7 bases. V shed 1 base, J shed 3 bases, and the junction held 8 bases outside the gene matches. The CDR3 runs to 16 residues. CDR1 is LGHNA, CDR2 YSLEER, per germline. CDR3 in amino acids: CASSQGLDRVDTEAFF. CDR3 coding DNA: TGCGCCAGCAGCCAAGGCCTAGACAGGGTGGACACTGAAGCTTTCTTT.

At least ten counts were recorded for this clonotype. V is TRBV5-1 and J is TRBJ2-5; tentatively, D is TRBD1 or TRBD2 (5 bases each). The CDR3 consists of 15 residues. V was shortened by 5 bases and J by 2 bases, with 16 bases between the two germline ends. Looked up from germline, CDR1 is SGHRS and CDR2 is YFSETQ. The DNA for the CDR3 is TGCGCCAGCAGTTCTGGGACGGACGGGCAAGAGACCCAGTACTTC. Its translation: CASSSGTDGQETQYF.

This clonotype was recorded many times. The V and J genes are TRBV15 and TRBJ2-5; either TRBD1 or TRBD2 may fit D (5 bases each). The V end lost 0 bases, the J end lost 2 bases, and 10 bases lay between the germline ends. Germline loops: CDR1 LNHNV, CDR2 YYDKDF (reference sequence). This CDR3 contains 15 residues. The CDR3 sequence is CATSREKWGQETQYF. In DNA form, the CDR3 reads TGTGCCACCAGCAGAGAAAAGTGGGGGCAAGAGACCCAGTACTTC. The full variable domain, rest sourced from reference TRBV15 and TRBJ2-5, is DAMVIQNPRYQVTQFGKPVTLSCSQTLNHNVMYWYQQKSSQAPKLLFHYYDKDFNNEADTPDNFQSRRPNTSFCFLDIRSPGLGDTAMYLCATSREKWGQETQYFGPGTRLLVL.

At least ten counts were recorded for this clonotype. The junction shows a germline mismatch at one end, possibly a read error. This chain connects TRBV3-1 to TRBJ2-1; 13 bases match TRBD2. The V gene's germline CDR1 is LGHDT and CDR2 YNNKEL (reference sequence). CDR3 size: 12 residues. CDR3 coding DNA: TGTGCCAGCAGACTAGCGGGGGGGCCCGAGCGCTTC. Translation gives CASRLAGGPERF.

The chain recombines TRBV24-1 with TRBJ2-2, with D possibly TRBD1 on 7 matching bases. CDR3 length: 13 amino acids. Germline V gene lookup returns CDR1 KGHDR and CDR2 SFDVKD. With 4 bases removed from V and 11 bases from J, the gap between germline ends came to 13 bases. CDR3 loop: CATSDGTAGELFF. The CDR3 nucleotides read TGTGCCACCAGTGACGGGACAGCGGGCGAGCTGTTTTTT.

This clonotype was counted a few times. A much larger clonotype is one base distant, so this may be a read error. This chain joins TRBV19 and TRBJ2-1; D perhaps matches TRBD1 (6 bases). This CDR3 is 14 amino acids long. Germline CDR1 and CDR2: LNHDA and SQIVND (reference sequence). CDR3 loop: CASRMGAGDNKQFF. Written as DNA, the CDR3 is TGTGCCAGTAGAATGGGGGCCGGGGACAATAAGCAGTTCTTC.

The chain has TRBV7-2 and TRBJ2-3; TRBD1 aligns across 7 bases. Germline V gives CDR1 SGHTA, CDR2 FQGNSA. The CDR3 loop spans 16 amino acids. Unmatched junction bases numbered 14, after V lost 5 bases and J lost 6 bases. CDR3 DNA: TGTGCCAGCAGCGAGCCCGGGACAGATGAGGTTGATACGCAGTATTTT. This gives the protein CASSEPGTDEVDTQYF.

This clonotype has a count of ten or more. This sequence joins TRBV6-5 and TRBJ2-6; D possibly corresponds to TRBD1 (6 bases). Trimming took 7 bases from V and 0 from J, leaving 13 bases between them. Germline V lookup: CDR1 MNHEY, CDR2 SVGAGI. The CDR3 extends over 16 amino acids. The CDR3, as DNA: TGTGCCAGCAAACCCGACAGGAGCTCTGGGGCCAACGTCCTGACTTTC. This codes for CASKPDRSSGANVLTF.

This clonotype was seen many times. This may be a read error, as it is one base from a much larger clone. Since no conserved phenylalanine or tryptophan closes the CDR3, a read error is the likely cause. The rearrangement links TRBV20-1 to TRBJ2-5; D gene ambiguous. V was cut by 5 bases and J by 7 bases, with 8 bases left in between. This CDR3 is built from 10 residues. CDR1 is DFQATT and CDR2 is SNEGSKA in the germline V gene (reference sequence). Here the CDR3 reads CSAFVGTQYS. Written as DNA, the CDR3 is TGCAGTGCTTTCGTTGGGACCCAGTACTCC.

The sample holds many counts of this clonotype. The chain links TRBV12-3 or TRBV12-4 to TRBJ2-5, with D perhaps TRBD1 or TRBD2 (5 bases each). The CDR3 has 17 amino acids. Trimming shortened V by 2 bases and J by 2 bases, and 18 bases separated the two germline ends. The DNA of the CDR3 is TGTGCCAGCAGTTTATTTCGAGGGACGAAGATACAAGAGACCCAGTACTTC. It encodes CASSLFRGTKIQETQYF.

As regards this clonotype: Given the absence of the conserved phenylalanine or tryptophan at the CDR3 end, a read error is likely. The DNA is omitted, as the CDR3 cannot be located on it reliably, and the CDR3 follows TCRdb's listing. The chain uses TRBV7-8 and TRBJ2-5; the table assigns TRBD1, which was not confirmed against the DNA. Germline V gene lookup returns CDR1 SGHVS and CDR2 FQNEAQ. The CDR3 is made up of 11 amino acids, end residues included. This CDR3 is CASRWEAGPNT.

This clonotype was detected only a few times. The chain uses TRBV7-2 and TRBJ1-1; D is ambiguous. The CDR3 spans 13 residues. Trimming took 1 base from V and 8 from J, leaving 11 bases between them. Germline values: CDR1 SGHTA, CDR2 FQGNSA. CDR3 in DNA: TGTGCCAGCAGCTTAGATGGAGGGAGGGAAGCTTTCTTT. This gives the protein CASSLDGGREAFF.

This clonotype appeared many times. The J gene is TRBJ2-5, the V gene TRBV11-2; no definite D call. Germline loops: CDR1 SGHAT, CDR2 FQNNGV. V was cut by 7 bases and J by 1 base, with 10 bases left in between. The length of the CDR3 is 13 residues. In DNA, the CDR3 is TGTGCCAGCACCTCGGCGATCCAAGAGACCCAGTACTTC. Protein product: CASTSAIQETQYF.

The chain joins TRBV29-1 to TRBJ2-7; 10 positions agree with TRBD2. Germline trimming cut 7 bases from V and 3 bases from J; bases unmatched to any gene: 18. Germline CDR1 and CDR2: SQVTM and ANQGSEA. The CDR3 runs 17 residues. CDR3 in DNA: TGCAGCGGCCCTCAACCCTCCGGGGTAGCGGGGGGCTACGAGCAGTACTTC. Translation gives CSGPQPSGVAGGYEQYF.

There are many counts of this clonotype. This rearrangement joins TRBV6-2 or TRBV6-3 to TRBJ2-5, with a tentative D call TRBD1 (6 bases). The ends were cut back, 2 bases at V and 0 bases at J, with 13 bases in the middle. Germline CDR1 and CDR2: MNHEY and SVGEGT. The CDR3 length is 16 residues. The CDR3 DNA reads TGTGCCAGCAGTTACCCGACCGACAGGTACCAAGAGACCCAGTACTTC. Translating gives CASSYPTDRYQETQYF.

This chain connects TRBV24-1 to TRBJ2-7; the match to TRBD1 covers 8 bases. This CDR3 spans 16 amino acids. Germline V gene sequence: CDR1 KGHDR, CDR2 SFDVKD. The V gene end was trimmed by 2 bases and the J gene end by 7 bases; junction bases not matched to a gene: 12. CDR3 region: CATSDSGTGIHNEQYV. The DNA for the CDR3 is TGTGCCACCAGTGATTCCGGGACAGGTATACACAATGAGCAGTACGTC.

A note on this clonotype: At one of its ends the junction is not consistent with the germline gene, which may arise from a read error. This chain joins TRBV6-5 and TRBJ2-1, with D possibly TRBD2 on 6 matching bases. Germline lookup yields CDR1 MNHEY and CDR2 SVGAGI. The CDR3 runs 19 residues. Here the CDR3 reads CANSKTGTSTLELANEQFF. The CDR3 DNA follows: TGTGCCAACAGTAAAACCGGGACTTCGACCCTCGAGTTGGCCAATGAGCAGTTCTTC.

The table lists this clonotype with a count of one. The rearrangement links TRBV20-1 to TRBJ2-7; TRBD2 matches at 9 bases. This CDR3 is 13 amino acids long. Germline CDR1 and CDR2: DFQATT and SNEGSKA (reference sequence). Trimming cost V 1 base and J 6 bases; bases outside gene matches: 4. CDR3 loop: CSARGLAGPEQYF. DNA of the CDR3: TGCAGTGCTAGAGGGCTAGCGGGGCCCGAGCAGTACTTC.

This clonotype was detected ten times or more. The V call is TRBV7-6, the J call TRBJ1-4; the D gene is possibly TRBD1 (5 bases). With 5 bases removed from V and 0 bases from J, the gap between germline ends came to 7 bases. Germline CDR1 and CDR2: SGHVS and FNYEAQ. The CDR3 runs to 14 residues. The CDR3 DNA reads TGTGCCAGCAGCGTACAGGCAACTAATGAAAAACTGTTTTTT. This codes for CASSVQATNEKLFF.

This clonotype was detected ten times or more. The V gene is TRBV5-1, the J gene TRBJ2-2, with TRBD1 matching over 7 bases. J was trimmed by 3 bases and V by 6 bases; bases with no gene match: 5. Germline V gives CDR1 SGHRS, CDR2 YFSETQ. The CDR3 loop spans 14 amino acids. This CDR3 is CASKGTVDTGELFF. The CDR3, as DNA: TGCGCCAGCAAAGGGACAGTCGACACCGGGGAGCTGTTTTTT. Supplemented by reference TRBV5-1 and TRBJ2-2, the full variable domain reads KAGVTQTPRYLIKTRGQQVTLSCSPISGHRSVSWYQQTPGQGLQFLFEYFSETQRNKGNFPGRFSGRQFSNSRSEMNVSTLELGDSALYLCASKGTVDTGELFFGEGSRLTVL.

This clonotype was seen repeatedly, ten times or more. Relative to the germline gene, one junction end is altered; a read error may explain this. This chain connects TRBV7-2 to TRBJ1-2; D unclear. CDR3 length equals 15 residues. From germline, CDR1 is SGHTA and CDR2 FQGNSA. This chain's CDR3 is CASSPDGSPPYGYPF. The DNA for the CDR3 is TGTGCCAGCAGCCCTGATGGGAGCCCCCCCTATGGCTACCCCTTC.